Below, 14 T cell receptor beta chains from the same sample are listed, as sequenced in a study of cytomegalovirus exposure and HLA in healthy donors. The PCR used 60 Vbeta and 13 Jbeta primers. TCRdb's table, derived via immunoSEQ multiplex PCR, lists solely in-frame clones and lacks some. The sample holds 110,000 or so clones; 60% to 85% are singletons and the top ten take 1% to 1.5%. The sequenced sample was PBMCs. These receptors were obtained from a man aged 35 to 55 in good health and CMV-seronegative.

The chain links TRBV18 to TRBJ2-7; 8 bases agree with TRBD1. The CDR3 is 16 residues long. The germline CDR1 and CDR2 sequences are KGHSH and LQKENI. After removal of 6 bases from V and 3 bases from J, the junction contained 13 bases not matched to a gene. CDR3 protein: CASSPTDRVTNYEQYF. The DNA for the CDR3 is TGTGCCAGCTCGCCGACGGACAGGGTGACTAACTACGAGCAGTACTTC. The full variable domain, with the rest looked up from reference TRBV18 and TRBJ2-7, is NAGVMQNPRHLVRRRGQEARLRCSPMKGHSHVYWYRQLPEEGLKFMVYLQKENIIDESGMPKERFSAEFPKEGPSILRIQQVVRGDSAAYFCASSPTDRVTNYEQYFGPGTRLTVT.

The count of this clone is one. This rearrangement joins TRBV5-1 to TRBJ1-5; tentative D call: TRBD1 (5 bases). Trimming took off 1 base at V and 4 bases at J, with 9 bases between the two ends. The germline V gene encodes CDR1 SGHRS and CDR2 YFSETQ. The CDR3 has 14 residues. Here the CDR3 DNA reads TGCGCCAGCAGCTTGTCCGGGGGGAATCAGCCCCAGCATTTT. Its translation is CASSLSGGNQPQHF. The full variable domain, completed using reference TRBV5-1 and TRBJ1-5, is KAGVTQTPRYLIKTRGQQVTLSCSPISGHRSVSWYQQTPGQGLQFLFEYFSETQRNKGNFPGRFSGRQFSNSRSEMNVSTLELGDSALYLCASSLSGGNQPQHFGDGTRLSIL.

The chain has TRBV29-1 and TRBJ2-7; maybe TRBD2 (6 bases). CDR1 is SQVTM, CDR2 ANQGSEA, per germline. The CDR3 is 11 amino acids. V was cut by 6 bases and J by 6 bases, with 12 bases left in between. The CDR3 nucleotides read TGCAGCGTGGGGTCTAGCGCCGAGCAGTACTTC. Its translation is CSVGSSAEQYF.

This chain joins TRBV6-1 and TRBJ1-4, with D perhaps TRBD1 (6 bases). The V gene lost 11 bases and the J gene lost 8 bases, with 18 bases spanning the gap. Germline V gene data show CDR1 as MNHNS and CDR2 as SASEGT. This CDR3 has 13 amino acids. CDR3 DNA sequence: TGTGCCGGGTCGGAAACAGGGTACGAAAAACTGTTTTTT. Translation gives CAGSETGYEKLFF.

This rearrangement joins TRBV11-3 to TRBJ2-7; D might be TRBD1 (6 bases). V shed 5 bases and J shed 6 bases, with 11 bases lying between them. The CDR3 is made up of 12 amino acids. Germline-derived CDR1 and CDR2 are SGHNT and YENEEA. For the CDR3, the DNA is TGTGCCAGCAGCGCAGGGGTGACCGAGCAGTACTTC. As protein: CASSAGVTEQYF.

This clone has just one count. This sequence joins TRBV25-1 and TRBJ2-7; D is unclear. The CDR3 runs 11 residues. Trimming removed 6 bases at V and 3 bases at J, with 6 bases between. Germline assignment: CDR1 MGHDK and CDR2 SYGVNS. The CDR3 region has the DNA TGTGCCAGCAGCAGTGACTACGAGCAGTACTTC. Residues: CASSSDYEQYF.

J is TRBJ2-2 and V is TRBV6-6; tentative D call: TRBD2 (6 bases). The CDR3 sequence is 15 residues long. The germline V gene has CDR1 MNHNY and CDR2 SVGAGI (reference sequence). V was cut by 5 bases and J by 0 bases, with 10 bases left in between. CDR3 sequence (DNA): TGTGCCAGCAGTAGGGACTCTGCGAACACCGGGGAGCTGTTTTTT. Encoded protein: CASSRDSANTGELFF.

V is TRBV4-1 and J is TRBJ1-2, with 10 bases that match TRBD1. The germline V gene encodes CDR1 MGHRA and CDR2 YSYEKL. Trimming cost V 1 base and J 7 bases; bases outside gene matches: 6. This CDR3 region has 15 residues. CDR3 sequence (DNA): TGCGCCAGCAGCCAAGCTGACAGGGGGCGTCTTGGCTACACCTTC. Protein product: CASSQADRGRLGYTF.

The V and J genes are TRBV5-4 and TRBJ1-1, with D possibly TRBD1 on 6 matching bases. The CDR3 spans 15 residues. Germline values: CDR1 SGHNT, CDR2 YYREEE (reference sequence). The V end was cut by 4 bases, the J end by 6 bases, with 19 bases between. The CDR3 sequence: CASSPLAGTNAEAFF. The CDR3, as DNA: TGTGCCAGCAGCCCACTGGCCGGGACAAACGCTGAAGCTTTCTTT.

The chain carries TRBV7-9 and TRBJ2-2, with D possibly matching TRBD1 (5 bases). The germline V and J ends were trimmed by 7 bases and 6 bases, with 15 bases remaining between them. The CDR3 totals 14 residues. From germline, CDR1 is SEHNR and CDR2 FQNEAQ (reference sequence). CDR3 in DNA: TGTGCCAGCACCTCAGGGTTGGTCGCCGGGGAGCTGTTTTTT. Translating gives CASTSGLVAGELFF.

The genes are TRBV7-9 and TRBJ2-1; 10 bases align to TRBD2. With 8 bases clipped from V and 7 bases from J, the junction kept 14 bases outside the gene matches. The CDR3 loop spans 16 amino acids. The germline CDR1 and CDR2 sequences are SEHNR and FQNEAQ (reference sequence). CDR3 residues: CASSSRSGRNPNEQFF. CDR3 bases: TGTGCCAGCTCCAGTCGTAGCGGGAGGAACCCGAATGAGCAGTTCTTC.

The rearrangement joins TRBV18 to TRBJ2-3; 9 bases match TRBD2. Germline CDR1 and CDR2: KGHSH and LQKENI. The CDR3 has 16 residues. V lost 5 bases to trimming and J lost 0 bases; unmatched junction nucleotides: 6. In nucleotides, the CDR3 is TGTGCCAGCTCATCGATAGCGGGAGCTAGCACAGATACGCAGTATTTT. Translating gives CASSSIAGASTDTQYF.

This clone was seen a few times. The genes are TRBV10-1 and TRBJ2-2; D uncertain. The CDR3 runs to 13 residues. Looked up from germline, CDR1 is WNHNN and CDR2 is SYGVQD (reference sequence). V was cut by 4 bases and J by 3 bases, with 6 bases left in between. CDR3 coding DNA: TGCGCCAGCAGTGTTCAATACACCGGGGAGCTGTTTTTT. Amino acids: CASSVQYTGELFF.

This clone was found a few times. The genes are TRBV7-3 and TRBJ2-3, with 9 bases lining up with TRBD2. The ends lost 5 bases at V and 4 bases at J; junction bases unmatched: 13. This CDR3 has 17 residues. Germline CDR1 reads SGHTA; CDR2 reads FQGTGA. The chain's CDR3 is CASSLTWRGGLADTQYF. The CDR3 nucleotides read TGTGCCAGCAGCCTCACGTGGCGGGGGGGCCTTGCAGATACGCAGTATTTT.